These 3 T cell receptor beta chains originate from one sample sequenced in a study of OX40 agonist ivuxolimab in advanced cancers. The method was immunoSEQ multiplex PCR; TCRdb's version includes in-frame clones alone and lacks a portion of them. The sample lists approximately 100,000 clones, less than 95% occurring once. This specimen was CD4+ or CD8+ T cells sorted from blood, taken in a trial of the OX40 agonist ivuxolimab. These receptors were collected from an adult with an advanced solid tumor such as melanoma, head and neck, liver or kidney cancer.

The chain is built from TRBV6-1 and TRBJ2-7; 7 bases line up with TRBD1. This CDR3 comprises 15 residues. CDR1 and CDR2 (germline): MNHNS, SASEGT. V shed 3 bases, J shed 1 base, and the junction held 6 bases outside the gene matches. CDR3 nucleotide sequence: TGTGCCAGCAGTGACGCTGGACAGGCTTCCTACGAGCAGTACTTC. As protein: CASSDAGQASYEQYF.

This chain uses TRBV7-8 with TRBJ2-2; 12 bases are a match to TRBD2. The CDR3 has 17 amino acids. In germline, CDR1 is SGHVS, CDR2 FQNEAQ. J was trimmed by 0 bases and V by 5 bases; bases with no gene match: 4. The CDR3 DNA is TGTGCCAGCAGCCTCCGACTAGCGGGGGCGAACACCGGGGAGCTGTTTTTT. Its translation is CASSLRLAGANTGELFF.

V usage is TRBV28 and J usage is TRBJ2-7, with 11 bases fitting TRBD2. V dropped 7 bases and J dropped 2; count of bases not matched to a gene: 13. Germline CDR1 and CDR2: MDHEN and SYDVKM. The CDR3 has 17 residues. The CDR3 nucleotides are TGTGCCAGCAAAGTATCGGCTAGCGGGGGGACGACCTACGAGCAGTACTTC. Its translation: CASKVSASGGTTYEQYF.